These 21 T cell receptor beta chains were sequenced from one sample in a study of response to subunit inactivated influenza vaccine. Each CDR3 protein gets one entry after TCRdb re-called the RT-PCR reads with MiXCR. The sample lists hundreds of thousands of distinct CDR3 sequences, roughly 12% occurring once. This sample also appeared in a second study, on T cells expressing NK-cell markers. That paper adds: A 5'RACE template switching approach incorporating UMIs was used to make TCR beta cDNA.

This specimen was PBMCs from blood, taken on the day of vaccination. These receptors were taken from a man aged 50-60 years who received an inactivated influenza vaccine.

This clonotype was counted between two and nine times. The rearrangement uses TRBV11-2 and TRBJ2-5; 12 positions agree with TRBD2. V lost 5 bases to trimming and J lost 5 bases; unmatched junction nucleotides: 18. This CDR3 has 19 amino acids. Germline V lookup: CDR1 SGHAT, CDR2 FQNNGV. The CDR3 DNA reads TGTGCCAGCAGCCCAACTCATTTTAAGACTAGCGGGAGATCGGAGACCCAGTACTTC. This translates into CASSPTHFKTSGRSETQYF.

The rearrangement links TRBV18 to TRBJ2-1; 10 nucleotides agree with TRBD1. Germline V gives CDR1 KGHSH, CDR2 LQKENI. The CDR3 runs 14 residues. The V gene end was trimmed by 3 bases and the J gene end by 10 bases; junction bases not matched to a gene: 6. CDR3 residues: CASSPGQGIGEQFF. The CDR3 DNA reads as TGTGCCAGCTCACCGGGACAGGGGATCGGCGAGCAGTTCTTC.

The table lists this clonotype with a few counts. The rearrangement joins TRBV6-1 to TRBJ2-7, with a possible D match to TRBD1 (5 bases). The CDR3 has 13 residues. The germline V gene encodes CDR1 MNHNS and CDR2 SASEGT. Trimming left V 8 bases short and J 3 bases short, with 14 bases between. CDR3 sequence (DNA): TGTGCCAGCCATGCGGACATAAACTACGAGCAGTACTTC. As protein: CASHADINYEQYF.

There are a few counts of this clonotype. V and J are TRBV20-1 and TRBJ2-7; D remains ambiguous. Trimming stripped 2 bases from V and 2 bases from J, with 13 bases between. Looked up from germline, CDR1 is DFQATT and CDR2 is SNEGSKA (reference sequence). The length of the CDR3 is 14 residues. CDR3 nucleotide sequence: TGCAGTGCTAGAAGTGTGGGCGCAGCCTACGAGCAGTACTTC. Amino acids: CSARSVGAAYEQYF.

This clonotype was picked up many times. J is TRBJ1-5 and V is TRBV29-1; D uncertain. This CDR3 is built from 13 residues. Germline V gives CDR1 SQVTM, CDR2 ANQGSEA. V dropped 5 bases and J dropped 5 bases, with 13 bases sitting between them. CDR3 loop: CSVRRAADQPQHF. In nucleotides, the CDR3 is TGCAGCGTTCGCCGTGCGGCTGATCAGCCCCAGCATTTT. The full variable domain, completed using reference TRBV29-1 and TRBJ1-5, is SAVISQKPSRDICQRGTSLTIQCQVDSQVTMMFWYRQQPGQSLTLIATANQGSEATYESGFVIDKFPISRPNLTFSTLTVSNMSPEDSSIYLCSVRRAADQPQHFGDGTRLSIL.

This clonotype was recorded at least ten times. CDR3 DNA sequence: TGTGCCAGCAGCACCAAGAACACCGGGGAGCTGTTTTTT. This encodes CASSTKNTGELFF. J is TRBJ2-2 and V is TRBV9; D gene ambiguous. The germline V and J ends were trimmed by 4 bases and 1 base, with 5 bases remaining between them. The CDR3 extends over 13 amino acids. Germline V gene data show CDR1 as SGDLS and CDR2 as YYNGEE.

This clonotype appeared a few times. The rearrangement joins TRBV6-5 to TRBJ1-2, with 7 bases lining up with TRBD1. Germline V CDR1 and CDR2: MNHEY, SVGAGI. Losses at the gene ends were 0 bases for V and 4 bases for J; bases not matched to a gene: 5. This CDR3 comprises 15 residues. The CDR3 nucleotides are TGTGCCAGCAGTTACTCGGGACAGTCAATCTATGGCTACACCTTC. Amino acid sequence: CASSYSGQSIYGYTF.

The genes are TRBV30 and TRBJ1-1, with 7 nucleotides matching TRBD1. Unmatched junction bases numbered 4, after V lost 0 bases and J lost 0 bases. In germline, CDR1 is GTSNPN, CDR2 SVGIG (reference sequence). This CDR3 comprises 15 residues. This CDR3 is CAWSVLGQLNTEAFF. The CDR3 DNA follows: TGTGCCTGGAGTGTACTGGGACAGTTGAACACTGAAGCTTTCTTT. Together with reference TRBV30 and TRBJ1-1, the CDR3 gives the full variable domain: SQTIHQWPATLVQPVGSPLSLECTVEGTSNPNLYWYRQAAGRGLQLLFYSVGIGQISSEVPQNLSASRPQDRQFILSSKKLLLSDSGFYLCAWSVLGQLNTEAFFGQGTRLTVV.

The rearrangement uses TRBV11-2 and TRBJ2-5; maybe TRBD2 (6 bases). Germline V gene data show CDR1 as SGHAT and CDR2 as FQNNGV. V dropped 3 bases and J dropped 5 bases, with 34 bases sitting between them. The CDR3 extends over 21 amino acids. Here the CDR3 reads CASSFKYGGSPTTQNRETQYF. The CDR3, as DNA: TGTGCCAGCAGCTTTAAATACGGGGGATCACCTACTACTCAAAATAGGGAGACCCAGTACTTC.

The chain links TRBV12-3 or TRBV12-4 to TRBJ2-3; 14 nucleotides align to TRBD2. This CDR3 is built from 16 residues. V was pared by 6 bases and J by 2 bases, with 4 bases of the junction left unmatched. CDR3 loop: CASRRTSGGFTDTQYF. The CDR3 DNA is TGTGCCAGCAGGCGGACTAGCGGGGGGTTCACAGATACGCAGTATTTT.

V and J are TRBV28 and TRBJ2-7; 7 nucleotides align to TRBD2. The germline V gene encodes CDR1 MDHEN and CDR2 SYDVKM. This CDR3 has 13 amino acids. Here the CDR3 reads CGVVTSRSYEQYF. The CDR3 DNA sequence: TGTGGGGTGGTGACTAGCCGGTCCTACGAGCAGTACTTC.

This clonotype was seen a handful of times. As DNA, the CDR3 is TGCAGTGCCTATAGGGGGAGCATTAACAATGAGCAGTTCTTC. This translates into CSAYRGSINNEQFF. The V gene is TRBV20-1, the J gene TRBJ2-1, with D possibly TRBD1 on 6 matching bases. V shed 6 bases and J shed 5 bases, with 17 bases lying between them. The length of the CDR3 is 14 residues. Per the germline V gene, CDR1 is DFQATT and CDR2 is SNEGSKA (reference sequence).

This clonotype was counted many times. One end of the junction fails to match germline, which may point to a read error. The CDR3 region has the DNA TGTGCCAGCAGCGAAGTCCCCGAACCGGGACAGGAGTCCTTC. Translation: CASSEVPEPGQESF. This chain joins TRBV7-2 and TRBJ2-1; 8 positions agree with TRBD1. Germline lookup yields CDR1 SGHTA and CDR2 FQGNSA. This CDR3 has 14 amino acids.

This chain uses TRBV28 with TRBJ2-7; 7 bases line up with TRBD1. The CDR3 sequence is 14 residues long. V gave up 6 bases and J gave up 4 bases; unmatched junction bases: 9. The germline gives CDR1 MDHEN, CDR2 SYDVKM. CDR3 residues: CASRPGGTPYEQYF. The DNA of the CDR3 is TGTGCCAGCAGGCCAGGGGGTACGCCTTACGAGCAGTACTTC.

The rearrangement links TRBV5-1 to TRBJ2-4; 12 bases line up with TRBD1. The V gene's germline CDR1 is SGHRS and CDR2 YFSETQ. The CDR3 is 21 residues long. J lost 8 bases, V lost 4 bases, and 25 bases had no gene match. The CDR3 DNA sequence: TGCGCCAGCAGCCCGTCCGGGACAGGGGGCGTCTTTTTTCTTGGTAGTGACATTCAGTACTTC. This gives the protein CASSPSGTGGVFFLGSDIQYF. The entire variable domain, with the rest obtained from reference TRBV5-1 and TRBJ2-4, is as follows: KAGVTQTPRYLIKTRGQQVTLSCSPISGHRSVSWYQQTPGQGLQFLFEYFSETQRNKGNFPGRFSGRQFSNSRSEMNVSTLELGDSALYLCASSPSGTGGVFFLGSDIQYFGAGTRLSVL.

The table lists this clonotype with many counts. The chain employs TRBV28 and TRBJ2-7; D is unresolved. The CDR3 runs 13 residues. The germline V gene encodes CDR1 MDHEN and CDR2 SYDVKM. Trimming cost V 2 bases and J 2 bases, with 7 bases left between them. CDR3 region: CASSLIGTYEQYF. As DNA, the CDR3 is TGTGCCAGCAGTTTAATTGGTACCTACGAGCAGTACTTC.

This clonotype has a handful of counts. V gene TRBV27 combines with J gene TRBJ2-1; the D gene is possibly TRBD2 (6 bases). Trimming shortened V by 6 bases and J by 2 bases, and 14 bases separated the two germline ends. The CDR3 runs to 15 residues. Germline lookup yields CDR1 MNHEY and CDR2 SMNVEV (reference sequence). The CDR3 spells CASRDGLQPYNEQFF. The CDR3 DNA follows: TGTGCCAGCAGGGACGGACTACAGCCCTACAATGAGCAGTTCTTC.

The chain employs TRBV7-8 and TRBJ2-1; 8 nucleotides match TRBD1. Trimming removed 4 bases from V and 5 bases from J; junction bases left unmatched: 1. The germline V gene encodes CDR1 SGHVS and CDR2 FQNEAQ. The CDR3 spans 13 residues. The CDR3 DNA reads as TGTGCCAGCAGCTGGGACAGGAACAATGAGCAGTTCTTC. As protein: CASSWDRNNEQFF.

This chain connects TRBV28 to TRBJ2-7; tentative D call: TRBD1 (5 bases). V was pared by 8 bases and J by 3 bases, with 17 bases between. The CDR3 spans 14 residues. Germline CDR1 MDHEN, CDR2 SYDVKM. CDR3 residues: CASSWGTLGYEQYF. The CDR3 coding sequence is TGTGCCAGCTCTTGGGGCACGCTCGGCTACGAGCAGTACTTC. The full variable domain, completed using reference TRBV28 and TRBJ2-7, is DVKVTQSSRYLVKRTGEKVFLECVQDMDHENMFWYRQDPGLGLRLIYFSYDVKMKEKGDIPEGYSVSREKKERFSLILESASTNQTSMYLCASSWGTLGYEQYFGPGTRLTVT.

The chain uses TRBV6-1 and TRBJ2-1, with 12 bases identical to TRBD2. Germline CDR1 MNHNS, CDR2 SASEGT. This CDR3 is 16 amino acids long. The junction had 6 bases not matched to a gene; V was cut back by 6 bases and J by 3 bases. This CDR3 is CASSASGGAVYNEQFF. The CDR3 DNA reads as TGTGCCAGCAGCGCTAGCGGGGGGGCCGTCTACAATGAGCAGTTCTTC.

Only a few counts were recorded for this clonotype. The chain is built from TRBV7-9 and TRBJ2-1; 8 nucleotides agree with TRBD2. The germline V gene encodes CDR1 SEHNR and CDR2 FQNEAQ (reference sequence). V shed 5 bases and J 2 bases; nucleotides not matched to a gene: 2. The CDR3 has 14 residues. CDR3 sequence reads: CASSSGSAYNEQFF. The CDR3 DNA follows: TGTGCCAGCAGCAGCGGGAGCGCCTACAATGAGCAGTTCTTC.